One TCR beta chain is described in this entry. These data are taken from a study of blood T cell repertoires in COVID-19. Across the study: From T cells, B-cell-depleted T cells, or PBMCs came the material, which was cDNA or gDNA.

Here immunoSEQ multiplex PCR was the method, and the copy in TCRdb shows in-frame clones only, minus some. The sample includes 31,000 or so clones, roughly 85% of them seen just once. Looked up from germline, CDR1 is MDHEN and CDR2 is SYDVKM. Trimming shortened V by 5 bases and J by 0 bases, and 5 bases separated the two germline ends. This CDR3 is 12 amino acids long. The TCR was taken from a human donor in a cohort sampled during active COVID-19. Sequencing input: peripheral blood. The chain is built from TRBV28 and TRBJ2-7; D ambiguous. CDR3 residues: CASSPLSYEQYF. CDR3 DNA: TGTGCCAGCAGTCCACTCTCCTACGAGCAGTACTTC.